This T cell receptor (beta chain) was retrieved from a study of shared clonotypes between healthy human individuals. Per the study methods: Because ImmunoSEQ provided only junction sequences with no quality scores, the filtering differed. The repertoire was sequenced with immunoSEQ multiplex PCR; TCRdb's copy has only in-frame clones and lacks some. The V and J calls and clone size were taken over from that table, and D and trimming were inferred from the DNA. The sample contains around 1.1 million clones, about 84% of which appear only once. Overall study results and limits: All-four-donor shared clonotypes had higher generation probabilities than non-shared clonotypes did. Among four donors, roughly 5% of naive CD4 clonotypes were found in common.

Of note for this clone: The antigen is not known.

V lost 4 bases to trimming and J lost 7 bases, with 10 bases between them. The CDR3 spans 12 residues. The V gene's germline CDR1 is SEHNR and CDR2 FQNEAQ (reference sequence). This sequence joins TRBV7-9 and TRBJ1-2; D gene uncertain. The receptor comes from a man aged 18 to 30 in good health. Some clones in this sample may be carry-over from other donors' samples. The sample consisted of memory CD4+ T cells from PBMCs. Subset defined: CD45RA-negative fraction. The CDR3 DNA reads as TGTGCCAGCAGCTCCCCCCTCGGTGGCTACACCTTC. It translates to CASSSPLGGYTF.